The 32 T cell receptor beta chains below were found in one sample sequenced in a study of cytomegalovirus exposure and HLA in healthy donors. The protocol was immunoSEQ multiplex PCR, while the TCRdb copy is restricted to in-frame clones and leaves out a portion. Found here are around 250,000 clones, roughly 88% of them singletons; the top ten hold approximately 3%. Material for sequencing was PBMCs. The receptors were sampled from a woman between 25 and 40 years old in good health and CMV-seronegative.

V is TRBV25-1 and J is TRBJ2-5; 9 bases fit TRBD2. The CDR3 consists of 17 residues. The V segment lost 3 bases and the J segment 0 bases; nucleotides outside the gene matches: 8. Germline values: CDR1 MGHDK, CDR2 SYGVNS. The CDR3 sequence is CASSDAAGGQYQETQYF. The CDR3 DNA sequence: TGTGCCAGCAGTGACGCGGCGGGGGGGCAGTACCAAGAGACCCAGTACTTC.

The CDR3, as DNA: TGTGCCAGTAGTCCGCCATTGGGGCCGAACTACGAGCAGTACTTC. Its protein product is CASSPPLGPNYEQYF. The V and J genes are TRBV19 and TRBJ2-7, with D possibly being TRBD1 (5 bases). Germline V CDR1 and CDR2: LNHDA, SQIVND (reference sequence). This CDR3 region has 15 residues. V gave up 5 bases and J gave up 3 bases, with 17 bases separating them.

Comment on this clone: A much larger clone differs by one base, so this may be a read error. The rearrangement links TRBV7-9 to TRBJ2-7; D is unclear. The germline V gene has CDR1 SEHNR and CDR2 FQNEAQ (reference sequence). The V and J ends lost 1 base and 5 bases respectively, with 3 bases between them. CDR3 length equals 11 residues. DNA of the CDR3: TGTGCCAGCAGCTTAGACCACGAGCAGTACTTC. Amino acid sequence: CASSLDHEQYF.

The genes are TRBV4-2 and TRBJ2-1; 8 positions match TRBD2. The J segment lost 9 bases and the V segment lost 1 base, leaving 8 bases of the junction unmatched. This CDR3 spans 15 amino acids. Per germline, CDR1 LGHNA and CDR2 YNFKEQ. CDR3 nucleotides: TGTGCCAGCAGCCAAGGATTGGGACTAGAGGGTGAGCAGTTCTTC. Amino acids: CASSQGLGLEGEQFF.

The CDR3 protein is CASSFDRVNEQYF. As DNA, the CDR3 is TGTGCCAGCAGTTTTGACAGGGTCAACGAGCAGTACTTC. The chain is built from TRBV28 and TRBJ2-7; 7 nucleotides match TRBD1. V gave up 3 bases and J gave up 5 bases; unmatched junction bases: 4. Germline CDR1 is MDHEN and CDR2 is SYDVKM. This CDR3 is built from 13 residues. The full variable domain, in which reference TRBV28 and TRBJ2-7 provide the parts outside the CDR3, is DVKVTQSSRYLVKRTGEKVFLECVQDMDHENMFWYRQDPGLGLRLIYFSYDVKMKEKGDIPEGYSVSREKKERFSLILESASTNQTSMYLCASSFDRVNEQYFGPGTRLTVT.

The chain has TRBV28 and TRBJ2-3; tentatively, D is TRBD2 (5 bases). The CDR3 sequence is 15 residues long. The germline V gene encodes CDR1 MDHEN and CDR2 SYDVKM. V lost 4 bases and J lost 0, with 11 bases in between. CDR3 sequence reads: CASSWSGMSTDTQYF. CDR3 sequence (DNA): TGTGCCAGCAGTTGGAGCGGAATGAGCACAGATACGCAGTATTTT.

The J gene is TRBJ2-7, the V gene TRBV28; 7 nucleotides align to TRBD2. Germline loops: CDR1 MDHEN, CDR2 SYDVKM. Trimming cost V 6 bases and J 4 bases; bases outside gene matches: 6. The CDR3 is 13 residues long. The CDR3 DNA follows: TGTGCCAGCAGCCCCCCGGGGGGTTACGAGCAGTACTTC. This gives the protein CASSPPGGYEQYF. The full variable domain, in which reference TRBV28 and TRBJ2-7 provide the parts outside the CDR3, is DVKVTQSSRYLVKRTGEKVFLECVQDMDHENMFWYRQDPGLGLRLIYFSYDVKMKEKGDIPEGYSVSREKKERFSLILESASTNQTSMYLCASSPPGGYEQYFGPGTRLTVT.

The chain recombines TRBV7-8 with TRBJ1-5, with 9 bases lining up with TRBD1. V was clipped by 4 bases and J by 1 base; unmatched bases: 2. There are 15 residues in the CDR3. The germline CDR1 and CDR2 sequences are SGHVS and FQNEAQ. The CDR3 sequence is CASSSDRGSNQPQHF. The CDR3 region has the DNA TGTGCCAGCAGCTCGGACAGGGGAAGCAATCAGCCCCAGCATTTT.

V gene TRBV7-9 combines with J gene TRBJ1-4, with TRBD1 matching 7 bases. V was pared by 5 bases and J by 5 bases, with 8 bases of the junction left unmatched. The CDR3 covers 15 residues. The germline CDR1 and CDR2 sequences are SEHNR and FQNEAQ (reference sequence). CDR3 nucleotides: TGTGCCAGCAGCCATAAGACAGGGCGAAATGAAAAACTGTTTTTT. It specifies CASSHKTGRNEKLFF.

V usage is TRBV7-7 and J usage is TRBJ2-3; TRBD2 matches 8 bases. The CDR3 has 16 amino acids. CDR1 and CDR2 (germline): SSHAT, FNYEAQ (reference sequence). V lost 5 bases, J lost 2 bases, and 9 bases stayed unmatched. CDR3 sequence (DNA): TGTGCCAGCAGCCCCAAACTAGCGGCCTTCACAGATACGCAGTATTTT. Translating it yields CASSPKLAAFTDTQYF.

The V call is TRBV7-8, the J call TRBJ2-1; D is unresolved. V was shortened by 4 bases and J by 6 bases, with 7 bases between the two germline ends. There are 12 residues in the CDR3. CDR1 and CDR2 from the germline V gene are SGHVS and FQNEAQ. CDR3 sequence: CASSSDGNEQFF. CDR3 bases: TGTGCCAGCAGCTCCGACGGCAATGAGCAGTTCTTC.

V and J are TRBV2 and TRBJ2-3; D not certain. Trimming shortened V by 6 bases and J by 9 bases, and 13 bases separated the two germline ends. In germline, CDR1 is SNHLY, CDR2 FYNNEI. CDR3 size: 12 residues. The CDR3 DNA reads as TGTGCCAGCAGGGTAGGTGGGCAAACGCAGTATTTT. Translating gives CASRVGGQTQYF.

This clone was observed a single time. This sequence joins TRBV4-3 and TRBJ2-1, with 7 positions matching TRBD2. CDR1 is LGHNA and CDR2 is YSLEER in the germline V gene. V dropped 0 bases and J dropped 0; count of bases not matched to a gene: 11. This CDR3 region has 19 residues. The CDR3 DNA follows: TGCGCCAGCAGCCAAGATGCCCTAGCGGCCCCTAGCTCCTACAATGAGCAGTTCTTC. It is translated as CASSQDALAAPSSYNEQFF.

The chain carries TRBV2 and TRBJ2-5; the D is unclear. CDR1 is SNHLY and CDR2 is FYNNEI in the germline V gene. V was clipped by 3 bases and J by 2 bases, with 10 bases between them. CDR3 size: 14 residues. This CDR3 is CASSEGWLQETQYF. The CDR3 DNA sequence: TGTGCCAGCAGTGAGGGGTGGCTGCAAGAGACCCAGTACTTC. The full variable domain, rest sourced from reference TRBV2 and TRBJ2-5, is EPEVTQTPSHQVTQMGQEVILRCVPISNHLYFYWYRQILGQKVEFLVSFYNNEISEKSEIFDDQFSVERPDGSNFTLKIRSTKLEDSAMYFCASSEGWLQETQYFGPGTRLLVL.

The chain is built from TRBV27 and TRBJ1-4; no clear D. Trimming took off 4 bases at V and 3 bases at J, with 3 bases between the two ends. CDR1 and CDR2 from the germline V gene are MNHEY and SMNVEV (reference sequence). The CDR3 spans 12 residues. The CDR3 DNA is TGTGCCAGCAGTTCTCCTAATGAAAAACTGTTTTTT. Amino acids: CASSSPNEKLFF.

The chain links TRBV14 to TRBJ2-7; D is undetermined. The CDR3 is 15 residues long. CDR1 and CDR2 from the germline V gene are SGHDN and FVKESK. V lost 0 bases to trimming and J lost 0 bases, with 9 bases between them. CDR3 residues: CASSQETNPSYEQYF. The CDR3, as DNA: TGTGCCAGCAGCCAAGAAACCAATCCCTCCTACGAGCAGTACTTC.

The chain has TRBV4-3 and TRBJ2-3, with D possibly matching TRBD2 (6 bases). V was clipped by 1 base and J by 8 bases, with 10 bases between them. CDR1 and CDR2 (germline): LGHNA, YSLEER. This CDR3 contains 13 residues. In DNA form, the CDR3 reads TGCGCCAGCAGCCAAGTCCCCGGGGGTACGCAGTATTTT. Its protein is CASSQVPGGTQYF.

This chain uses TRBV5-5 with TRBJ2-2, with D unclear. V gave up 2 bases and J gave up 7 bases, with 12 bases separating them. Germline CDR1 is SGHKS and CDR2 is YYEKEE (reference sequence). This CDR3 has 14 residues. CDR3 region: CASSLLRFDGELFF. The DNA of the CDR3 is TGTGCCAGCAGCTTACTCAGGTTCGACGGGGAGCTGTTTTTT. The full variable domain, with the rest looked up from reference TRBV5-5 and TRBJ2-2, is DAGVTQSPTHLIKTRGQQVTLRCSPISGHKSVSWYQQVLGQGPQFIFQYYEKEERGRGNFPDRFSARQFPNYSSELNVNALLLGDSALYLCASSLLRFDGELFFGEGSRLTVL.

This clone showed up just once. In the same sample, other DNA sequences code for this CDR3. The gene calls are TRBV5-4 and TRBJ2-3, with unresolved D. Looked up from germline, CDR1 is SGHNT and CDR2 is YYREEE (reference sequence). V was shortened by 0 bases and J by 1 base, with 3 bases between the two germline ends. CDR3 length equals 13 residues. CDR3 sequence: CASSLAGTDTQYF. In nucleotides, the CDR3 is TGTGCCAGCAGCTTGGCAGGCACAGATACGCAGTATTTT.

This chain's CDR3 is CSVDWLAGANEQFF. The CDR3 DNA reads TGCAGCGTTGATTGGCTAGCGGGAGCCAATGAGCAGTTCTTC. The chain links TRBV29-1 to TRBJ2-1; 10 bases agree with TRBD2. The trim removed 3 bases at V and 6 bases at J, leaving 5 bases unmatched. Germline-derived CDR1 and CDR2 are SQVTM and ANQGSEA. CDR3 length equals 14 residues.

This clone appeared a single time. V usage is TRBV15 and J usage is TRBJ1-3, with TRBD1 identical over 8 bases. Germline V gene lookup returns CDR1 LNHNV and CDR2 YYDKDF (reference sequence). This CDR3 has 16 amino acids. The ends lost 0 bases at V and 2 bases at J; junction bases unmatched: 3. The CDR3 is CATSRDDRGTGNTIYF. The CDR3 bases are TGTGCCACCAGCAGAGATGACAGGGGCACTGGAAACACCATATATTTT.

The CDR3 sequence is CASSVGTGKKNNEQFF. The CDR3 DNA reads TGTGCCAGCAGCGTAGGTACGGGGAAAAAGAACAATGAGCAGTTCTTC. The chain employs TRBV9 and TRBJ2-1; D may be TRBD2 (5 bases). The CDR3 covers 16 residues. From germline, CDR1 is SGDLS and CDR2 YYNGEE. Trimming shortened V by 0 bases and J by 5 bases, and 15 bases separated the two germline ends.

The chain has TRBV11-3 and TRBJ2-1; a possible D gene is TRBD1 (6 bases). Trimming left V 1 base short and J 8 bases short, with 12 bases between. Germline CDR1 is SGHNT and CDR2 is YENEEA. The CDR3 consists of 14 residues. In DNA, the CDR3 is TGTGCCAGCAGCTTAGGGCCCCGACAGGATGAGCAGTTCTTC. Translated: CASSLGPRQDEQFF.

The chain recombines TRBV10-2 with TRBJ1-2, with D unresolved. Between the trimmed V and J ends, which lost 0 bases and 2 bases, there was a span of 10 bases. Germline CDR1 WSHSY, CDR2 SAAADI. CDR3 length equals 15 residues. The CDR3 DNA follows: TGCGCCAGCAGTGAGTCGTGGATAGGGAACTATGGCTACACCTTC. Translating gives CASSESWIGNYGYTF.

As regards this clone: The same CDR3 can be traced to other DNA sequences in this sample. CDR3 sequence reads: CASSGLYEQYF. In DNA form, the CDR3 reads TGTGCCAGCAGTGGGCTCTACGAGCAGTACTTC. The chain combines TRBV6-1 with TRBJ2-7; D is uncertain. Germline V gives CDR1 MNHNS, CDR2 SASEGT. The CDR3 totals 11 residues. Trimming left V 4 bases short and J 3 bases short, with 4 bases between.

A word on this clone: This CDR3 is also generated by other DNA sequences in the sample. The chain links TRBV7-2 to TRBJ2-5; no reliable D call. Germline V CDR1 and CDR2: SGHTA, FQGNSA. The CDR3 has 13 amino acids. The ends were cut back, 1 base at V and 3 bases at J, with 6 bases in the middle. In nucleotides, the CDR3 is TGTGCCAGCAGCTTAGGGACCAAAGAGACCCAGTACTTC. This sequence encodes CASSLGTKETQYF.

The gene calls are TRBV2 and TRBJ2-5, with D perhaps being TRBD1 or TRBD2 (5 bases each). This CDR3 spans 13 amino acids. V lost 11 bases, J lost 5 bases, and 18 bases lay in between. CDR1 is SNHLY, CDR2 FYNNEI, per germline. The CDR3 DNA reads TGTGCCGGTAGAGGGGATTATGAGGAGACCCAGTACTTC. Protein product: CAGRGDYEETQYF.

The V call is TRBV27, the J call TRBJ2-1; 7 positions agree with TRBD1. V was clipped by 5 bases and J by 5 bases; unmatched bases: 3. The CDR3 has 13 amino acids. CDR1 and CDR2 (germline): MNHEY, SMNVEV (reference sequence). CDR3 loop: CASSTDRNNEQFF. CDR3 sequence (DNA): TGTGCCAGCAGTACGGACAGGAACAATGAGCAGTTCTTC.

The chain links TRBV5-1 to TRBJ2-7; 9 nucleotides line up with TRBD1. Germline values: CDR1 SGHRS, CDR2 YFSETQ. CDR3 size: 15 residues. The V gene end was trimmed by 4 bases and the J gene end by 2 bases; junction bases not matched to a gene: 7. The CDR3 sequence is CASSPIGQGTYEQYF. The CDR3 coding sequence is TGCGCCAGCAGCCCGATTGGACAGGGGACCTACGAGCAGTACTTC.

A word on this clone: Other DNA variants within this sample encode the same CDR3. The V gene is TRBV7-3, the J gene TRBJ2-5; TRBD2 agrees at 9 bases. V shed 2 bases, J shed 5 bases, and the junction held 3 bases outside the gene matches. The CDR3 extends over 14 amino acids. CDR1 is SGHTA, CDR2 FQGTGA, per germline. The CDR3: CASSLAGGGETQYF. CDR3 nucleotide sequence: TGTGCCAGCAGCTTAGCGGGAGGGGGCGAGACCCAGTACTTC. Drawing the rest from reference TRBV7-3 and TRBJ2-5, the complete variable domain is GAGVSQTPSNKVTEKGKYVELRCDPISGHTALYWYRQSLGQGPEFLIYFQGTGAADDSGLPNDRFFAVRPEGSVSTLKIQRTERGDSAVYLCASSLAGGGETQYFGPGTRLLVL.

The V and J genes are TRBV4-1 and TRBJ1-5; 7 bases match TRBD1. This CDR3 has 16 amino acids. CDR1 MGHRA and CDR2 YSYEKL come from the germline V gene. V lost 0 bases and J lost 11; bases outside the gene matches: 13. CDR3 loop: CASSQDRLALQGTQHF. The CDR3 nucleotides read TGCGCCAGCAGCCAAGATCGTTTGGCCTTACAGGGGACCCAGCATTTT.

The chain joins TRBV6-5 to TRBJ2-7; possible D gene TRBD2, 5 bases. Per germline, CDR1 MNHEY and CDR2 SVGAGI. The CDR3 sequence is 14 residues long. The V and J ends lost 4 bases and 3 bases respectively, with 13 bases between them. The CDR3 loop reads CASSSLDFLYEQYF. DNA of the CDR3: TGTGCCAGCAGTTCCCTGGACTTCCTCTACGAGCAGTACTTC.